This T cell receptor beta chain was captured by sequencing in a study of T cell repertoires in cytomegalovirus infection. About the research overall: Based on public TCR beta signatures, there were indications of CMV infection and of a matching HLA type.

TCRdb re-called the reads with MiXCR, one entry per CDR3 protein. Among about 140,000 distinct CDR3 sequences listed, 5% to 6.5% were seen once. Overall study findings and caveats: Predominance within the ex vivo response was attributable to HLA-C-restricted CMV-specific TCR beta clonotypes.

This clonotype occurred many times. The antigen is not known. Sequenced material: PBMCs. This clonotype was sampled from a human donor in good health (CMV status not recorded). Some clones in this sample may be carry-over from other donors' samples.

The CDR3 here is CASSLAGEQGTQYF. The CDR3 region has the DNA TGTGCCAGCAGCTTAGCGGGGGAACAGGGGACGCAGTACTTC. The chain joins TRBV7-2 to TRBJ2-7; 7 nucleotides agree with TRBD1. Per the germline V gene, CDR1 is SGHTA and CDR2 is FQGNSA. The CDR3 has 14 residues. J was trimmed by 9 bases and V by 0 bases; bases with no gene match: 8.